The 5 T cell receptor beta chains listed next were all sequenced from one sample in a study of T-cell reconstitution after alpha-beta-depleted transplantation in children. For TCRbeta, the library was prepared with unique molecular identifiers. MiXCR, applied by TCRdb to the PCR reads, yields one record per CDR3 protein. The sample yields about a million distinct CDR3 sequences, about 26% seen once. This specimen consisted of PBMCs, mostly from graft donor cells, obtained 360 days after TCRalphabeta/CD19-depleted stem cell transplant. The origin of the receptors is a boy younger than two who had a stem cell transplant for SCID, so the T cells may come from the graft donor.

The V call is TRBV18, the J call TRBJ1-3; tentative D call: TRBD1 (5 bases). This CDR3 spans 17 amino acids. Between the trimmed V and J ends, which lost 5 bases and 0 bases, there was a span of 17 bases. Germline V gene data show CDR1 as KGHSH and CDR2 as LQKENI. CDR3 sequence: CASSYLGTPSSGNTIYF. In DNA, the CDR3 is TGTGCCAGCTCATATCTCGGGACGCCGAGCTCTGGAAACACCATATATTTT. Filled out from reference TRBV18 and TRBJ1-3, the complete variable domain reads NAGVMQNPRHLVRRRGQEARLRCSPMKGHSHVYWYRQLPEEGLKFMVYLQKENIIDESGMPKERFSAEFPKEGPSILRIQQVVRGDSAAYFCASSYLGTPSSGNTIYFGEGSWLTVV.

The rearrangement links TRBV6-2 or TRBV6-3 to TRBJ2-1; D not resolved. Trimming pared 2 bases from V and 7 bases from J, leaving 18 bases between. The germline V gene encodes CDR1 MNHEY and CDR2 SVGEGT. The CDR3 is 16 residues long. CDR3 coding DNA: TGTGCCAGCAGTTACCGAAAGGGTTTTAGCAGGAATGAGCAGTTCTTC. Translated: CASSYRKGFSRNEQFF.

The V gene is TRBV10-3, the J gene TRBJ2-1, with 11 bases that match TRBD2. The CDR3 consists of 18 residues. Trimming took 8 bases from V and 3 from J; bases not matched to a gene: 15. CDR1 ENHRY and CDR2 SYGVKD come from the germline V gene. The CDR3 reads CAIRQGPSGGPGYNEQFF. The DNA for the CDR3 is TGTGCCATCCGGCAAGGGCCTAGCGGGGGGCCCGGCTACAATGAGCAGTTCTTC.

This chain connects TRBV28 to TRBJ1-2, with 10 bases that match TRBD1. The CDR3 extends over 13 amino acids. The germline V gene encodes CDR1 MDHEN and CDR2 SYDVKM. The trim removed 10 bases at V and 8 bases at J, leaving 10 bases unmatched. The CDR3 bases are TGTGCCACCCTGACAGGGGGCGGGGTCGGCTACACCTTC. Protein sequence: CATLTGGGVGYTF.

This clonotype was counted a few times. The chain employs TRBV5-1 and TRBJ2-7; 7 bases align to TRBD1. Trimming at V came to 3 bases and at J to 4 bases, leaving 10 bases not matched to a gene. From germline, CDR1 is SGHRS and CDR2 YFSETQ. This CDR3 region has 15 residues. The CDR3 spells CASSSTGRSLYEQYF. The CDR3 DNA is TGCGCCAGCAGCTCGACAGGGAGAAGTTTGTACGAGCAGTACTTC. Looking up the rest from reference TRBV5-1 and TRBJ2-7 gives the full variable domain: KAGVTQTPRYLIKTRGQQVTLSCSPISGHRSVSWYQQTPGQGLQFLFEYFSETQRNKGNFPGRFSGRQFSNSRSEMNVSTLELGDSALYLCASSSTGRSLYEQYFGPGTRLTVT.